Listed below are T cell receptor beta chains from one sample, sequenced in a study of cytomegalovirus exposure and HLA in healthy donors. Profiling relied on immunoSEQ multiplex PCR, and the TCRdb table lists in-frame clones only, not all of them. The sample holds under 300,000 clones, approximately 84% seen once. The sequencing sample was made of PBMCs. These receptor sequences come from a middle-aged woman in good health and CMV-seropositive. CDR3s include the opening cysteine and the closing phenylalanine or tryptophan. The order of the fields is CDR3 length, J gene, D gene, V gene, clone size, CDR3 protein, CDR3 DNA. The D gene is left open where the match is weak. Where a row states a size, it is once, few, many or the class of an expanded clone; other rows omit it.

len: 16
j_gene: TRBJ2-1
d_gene: TRBD2
v_gene: TRBV4-1
abundance: -
CDR3aa: CASSQEGTSGKNEQFF
CDR3nt: TGCGCCAGCAGCCAAGAGGGCACTAGCGGGAAGAATGAGCAGTTCTTC

len: 16
j_gene: TRBJ1-1
d_gene: TRBD1
v_gene: TRBV19
abundance: -
CDR3aa: CASSITGAAVFTEAFF
CDR3nt: TGTGCCAGTAGTATCACAGGGGCCGCCGTTTTCACTGAAGCTTTCTTT

len: 18
j_gene: TRBJ2-1
d_gene: TRBD2
v_gene: TRBV18
abundance: -
CDR3aa: CASSPTGLAGGRSNEQFF
CDR3nt: TGTGCCAGCTCACCAACGGGACTAGCGGGAGGTCGCAGCAATGAGCAGTTCTTC

len: 18
j_gene: TRBJ2-3
d_gene: TRBD1
v_gene: TRBV18
abundance: -
CDR3aa: CASSQNLPRSTGEDTQYF
CDR3nt: TGTGCCAGCTCTCAAAACCTACCACGTTCGACAGGGGAAGATACGCAGTATTTT

len: 14
j_gene: TRBJ1-5
d_gene: TRBD1
v_gene: TRBV19
abundance: once
CDR3aa: CASSTGGLHQPQHF
CDR3nt: TGTGCCAGTAGTACAGGGGGGTTGCATCAGCCCCAGCATTTT

len: 11
j_gene: TRBJ2-5
d_gene: -
v_gene: TRBV6-6
abundance: once
CDR3aa: CASRSGETQYF
CDR3nt: TGTGCCAGCAGGAGCGGAGAGACCCAGTACTTC

len: 14
j_gene: TRBJ2-1
d_gene: TRBD2
v_gene: TRBV7-9
abundance: -
CDR3aa: CASSHTSGSNEQFF
CDR3nt: TGTGCCAGCAGCCACACTAGCGGGAGTAATGAGCAGTTCTTC

len: 13
j_gene: TRBJ2-7
d_gene: TRBD1
v_gene: TRBV7-3
abundance: -
CDR3aa: CASSLRDSHEQYF
CDR3nt: TGTGCCAGCAGCTTAAGGGACAGCCACGAGCAGTACTTC

len: 16
j_gene: TRBJ2-1
d_gene: TRBD2
v_gene: TRBV7-6
abundance: -
CDR3aa: CASSLGTSGRGDEQFF
CDR3nt: TGTGCCAGCAGCTTAGGGACTAGCGGGAGAGGTGATGAGCAGTTCTTC

len: 15
j_gene: TRBJ1-1
d_gene: -
v_gene: TRBV4-3
abundance: -
CDR3aa: CASSQDAAPNTEAFF
CDR3nt: TGCGCCAGCAGCCAAGATGCGGCCCCGAACACTGAAGCTTTCTTT

len: 13
j_gene: TRBJ1-2
d_gene: -
v_gene: TRBV7-8
abundance: -
CDR3aa: CASSSGGNYGYTF
CDR3nt: TGTGCCAGCAGCTCCGGGGGTAACTATGGCTACACCTTC

len: 11
j_gene: TRBJ1-2
d_gene: -
v_gene: TRBV20-1
abundance: -
CDR3aa: CSAPTGDGYTF
CDR3nt: TGCAGTGCCCCGACAGGCGATGGCTACACCTTC

len: 17
j_gene: TRBJ2-1
d_gene: TRBD1
v_gene: TRBV29-1
abundance: -
CDR3aa: CSVDPFFRQGARNEQFF
CDR3nt: TGCAGCGTTGACCCGTTTTTTCGACAGGGGGCGCGTAATGAGCAGTTCTTC

len: 12
j_gene: TRBJ2-3
d_gene: -
v_gene: TRBV7-8
abundance: -
CDR3aa: CASSPELDTQYF
CDR3nt: TGTGCCAGCAGCCCCGAACTGGATACGCAGTATTTT

len: 16
j_gene: TRBJ2-3
d_gene: TRBD2
v_gene: TRBV4-3
abundance: -
CDR3aa: CASSLTSGMVIDTQYF
CDR3nt: TGCGCCAGCAGCTTGACTAGCGGGATGGTTATAGATACGCAGTATTTT

len: 14
j_gene: TRBJ1-2
d_gene: TRBD1
v_gene: TRBV13
abundance: -
CDR3aa: CASSLGDRGYGYTF
CDR3nt: TGTGCCAGCAGCTTAGGGGACAGGGGGTATGGCTACACCTTC

len: 15
j_gene: TRBJ2-2
d_gene: TRBD1
v_gene: TRBV19
abundance: once
CDR3aa: CASSTGNRGRGELFF
CDR3nt: TGTGCCAGTAGTACCGGAAACAGGGGGCGCGGGGAGCTGTTTTTT

len: 16
j_gene: TRBJ2-3
d_gene: -
v_gene: TRBV28
abundance: -
CDR3aa: CASSLDGASGTDTQYF
CDR3nt: TGTGCCAGCAGTTTAGACGGCGCTAGCGGCACAGATACGCAGTATTTT

len: 15
j_gene: TRBJ2-2
d_gene: TRBD1
v_gene: TRBV10-3
abundance: -
CDR3aa: CASRKGTANTGELFF
CDR3nt: TGTGCCTCCCGAAAAGGGACAGCCAACACCGGGGAGCTGTTTTTT

len: 16
j_gene: TRBJ1-5
d_gene: -
v_gene: TRBV21-1
abundance: -
CDR3aa: CASSKDRETNNQPQHF
CDR3nt: TGTGCCAGCAGCAAAGACCGGGAAACCAACAATCAGCCCCAGCATTTT

len: 15
j_gene: TRBJ1-5
d_gene: -
v_gene: TRBV19
abundance: -
CDR3aa: CASIREATSNQPQHF
CDR3nt: TGTGCCAGTATTAGGGAGGCAACTAGCAATCAGCCCCAGCATTTT

len: 17
j_gene: TRBJ2-1
d_gene: TRBD2
v_gene: TRBV4-3
abundance: -
CDR3aa: CASSLGTSGSSYNEQFF
CDR3nt: TGCGCCAGCAGCCTAGGGACTAGCGGGAGCTCCTACAATGAGCAGTTCTTC

len: 15
j_gene: TRBJ1-5
d_gene: -
v_gene: TRBV10-3
abundance: few
CDR3aa: CAIGRAGSGNQPQHF
CDR3nt: TGTGCCATTGGGAGGGCAGGGTCGGGCAATCAGCCCCAGCATTTT

len: 13
j_gene: TRBJ2-7
d_gene: -
v_gene: TRBV9
abundance: -
CDR3aa: CASSVGGGDEQYF
CDR3nt: TGTGCCAGCAGCGTAGGGGGGGGCGACGAGCAGTACTTC

len: 17
j_gene: TRBJ1-5
d_gene: TRBD1
v_gene: TRBV19
abundance: -
CDR3aa: CASTSRTGGFGNQPQHF
CDR3nt: TGTGCCAGTACCTCTCGGACAGGGGGTTTTGGCAATCAGCCCCAGCATTTT

len: 14
j_gene: TRBJ1-3
d_gene: -
v_gene: TRBV7-2
abundance: -
CDR3aa: CASSSTGSGNTIYF
CDR3nt: TGTGCCAGCAGCTCAACGGGCTCTGGAAACACCATATATTTT

len: 16
j_gene: TRBJ2-7
d_gene: TRBD1
v_gene: TRBV2
abundance: -
CDR3aa: CASSDPGAGGSYEQYF
CDR3nt: TGTGCCAGCAGTGACCCCGGGGCAGGGGGTTCGTACGAGCAGTACTTC

len: 15
j_gene: TRBJ2-1
d_gene: -
v_gene: TRBV7-8
abundance: few
CDR3aa: CASSLEYSSSNEQFF
CDR3nt: TGTGCCAGCAGCTTAGAGTATAGTAGCTCCAATGAGCAGTTCTTC

len: 13
j_gene: TRBJ1-3
d_gene: -
v_gene: TRBV30
abundance: -
CDR3aa: CAWSPGTGNTIYF
CDR3nt: TGTGCCTGGAGTCCAGGGACTGGAAACACCATATATTTT

len: 15
j_gene: TRBJ2-2
d_gene: TRBD1
v_gene: TRBV2
abundance: -
CDR3aa: CASTTGQGDFGELFF
CDR3nt: TGTGCCAGCACAACGGGACAGGGGGACTTCGGGGAGCTGTTTTTT

len: 14
j_gene: TRBJ2-1
d_gene: -
v_gene: TRBV4-3
abundance: -
CDR3aa: CASSRFGGLGEQFF
CDR3nt: TGCGCCAGCAGCCGTTTCGGAGGGCTGGGTGAGCAGTTCTTC

len: 13
j_gene: TRBJ2-5
d_gene: TRBD2
v_gene: TRBV30
abundance: once
CDR3aa: CAWRIAGSETQYF
CDR3nt: TGTGCCTGGAGGATAGCGGGATCTGAGACCCAGTACTTC

len: 17
j_gene: TRBJ2-7
d_gene: TRBD1
v_gene: TRBV10-3
abundance: -
CDR3aa: CAISGPGQAHPSYEQYF
CDR3nt: TGTGCCATCAGTGGACCGGGACAGGCACACCCCTCATACGAGCAGTACTTC

len: 16
j_gene: TRBJ1-3
d_gene: TRBD1
v_gene: TRBV19
abundance: -
CDR3aa: CASSLRQGAKENTIYF
CDR3nt: TGTGCCAGTAGTCTTCGACAGGGGGCGAAAGAAAACACCATATATTTT

len: 14
j_gene: TRBJ1-4
d_gene: -
v_gene: TRBV7-9
abundance: -
CDR3aa: CASSLGRGNEKLFF
CDR3nt: TGTGCCAGCAGCTTAGGAAGGGGGAATGAAAAACTGTTTTTT